This T cell receptor (beta chain) was identified during a study of T cell responses to AZD1222 COVID-19 vaccine. Study outcomes and limitations: At study baseline, merely more than 5 AZD1222 recipients were seropositive.

On this clone itself: Its antigen remains unknown. The sample has other DNA sequences that encode this CDR3 too.

Here immunoSEQ multiplex PCR was the method, and the copy in TCRdb shows in-frame clones only, minus some. This table has 120,000 or so clones, about nine tenths appearing once. The CDR3 has 12 amino acids. V was trimmed by 5 bases and J by 5 bases, leaving 9 bases between them. Germline lookup yields CDR1 SGHTA and CDR2 FQGNSA. The material sequenced was peripheral blood, taken on day 0 of AZD1222 vaccination. This receptor was taken from an adult in good health. This sequence joins TRBV7-2 and TRBJ1-2, with D unresolved. The CDR3 reads CASSLGGYGYTF. CDR3 sequence (DNA): TGTGCCAGCAGCCTCGGTGGATATGGCTACACCTTC.